The rows below give T cell receptor beta chains drawn from one sample of a study of blood T cell repertoires in COVID-19. TCRdb's copy holds only in-frame clones and misses some; the assay was immunoSEQ multiplex PCR. The top ten clones hold around 8.9% of a sample with about 210,000 clones, more than 70% of them seen once. The material sequenced was PBMCs or T cells enriched from blood (not recorded which). These receptors all stem from a woman aged 18-29 years who had recovered from COVID-19. CDR3s include the opening cysteine and the closing phenylalanine or tryptophan. Only part of the rows carry a size: once, few, many, or a class if the clone is expanded.

abundance | j_gene | v_gene | CDR3aa
once | TRBJ1-2 | TRBV2 | CASSDGEGYTF
once | TRBJ2-1 | TRBV9 | CASSGQRGGRNEQFF
. | TRBJ1-4 | TRBV3-1/TRBV3-2 | CASRLTGTEKLFF
. | TRBJ1-5 | TRBV7-9 | CASSFRGNQPQHF
. | TRBJ1-1 | TRBV11-2 | CASSQPTGSAMNTEAFF
. | TRBJ2-3 | TRBV18 | CASSPSQRGGFADTQYF
. | TRBJ1-2 | TRBV7-9 | CASSANTGDGYTF
. | TRBJ2-5 | TRBV24-1 | CATSDAGTSKETQYF
. | TRBJ1-6 | TRBV5-1 | CASSTRRQGASPLHF
. | TRBJ2-5 | TRBV18 | CAIPSVTGGQETQYF
few | TRBJ2-2 | TRBV7-6 | CASSLTGRGDTGELFF
. | TRBJ1-6 | TRBV19 | CASSIGFGADNSPLHF
. | TRBJ1-4 | TRBV5-1 | CASSLGLAGDNEKLFF
. | TRBJ1-2 | TRBV27 | CASSSQGRNYGYTF
. | TRBJ2-3 | TRBV5-5 | CASSLRRDTQYF
. | TRBJ2-3 | TRBV19 | CATEGLAGDHTDTQYF
. | TRBJ2-6 | TRBV21-1 | CASSKVSRSSGANVLTF
. | TRBJ2-1 | TRBV7-6 | CASSENRGGRNEQFF
. | TRBJ2-7 | TRBV5-4 | CASSSGQSYEQYF
. | TRBJ1-2 | TRBV13 | CASSSRQGENGYTF
. | TRBJ1-5 | TRBV6-4 | CASSRGFDQPQHF
. | TRBJ2-1 | TRBV24-1 | CATSASNEQFF
. | TRBJ2-5 | TRBV19 | CASSGQGRPTIDF
. | TRBJ1-3 | TRBV2 | CATAGGSGNTIYF
. | TRBJ1-1 | TRBV7-3 | CASSKEGSNTEAFF
medium-sized | TRBJ1-1 | TRBV10-3 | CAISESGWGGGTEAFF
. | TRBJ1-1 | TRBV5-1 | CASSGDRGSNTEAFF
. | TRBJ2-2 | TRBV10-3 | CAISVNEDPGELFF
. | TRBJ2-7 | TRBV5-6 | CASSPGVGGAYEQYF
. | TRBJ1-3 | TRBV28 | CASSNRGTGNTIYF
. | TRBJ1-1 | TRBV6-5 | CASTRDSLNTEAFF
. | TRBJ1-6 | TRBV5-5 | CASSWDRVGSPLHF
. | TRBJ2-2 | TRBV11-3 | CASSIRTGGTTGELFF
. | TRBJ1-6 | TRBV6-6 | CASSSSGLKGSPLHF
. | TRBJ2-4 | TRBV15 | CATSRQTLLAKNIQYF
. | TRBJ1-5 | TRBV5-4 | CASSRGQGQNQPQHF
. | TRBJ2-7 | TRBV27 | CASSLIGDEQYF
. | TRBJ1-1 | TRBV6-5 | CASSYSDSSSTEAFF
. | TRBJ2-7 | TRBV13 | CASSFGTGSYEQYF
. | TRBJ1-6 | TRBV6-5 | CASSTRDRGFSPLHF
once | TRBJ1-1 | TRBV11-2 | CASSLVSGTEAFF
. | TRBJ2-3 | TRBV7-2 | CASSSTSGTTDTQYF
. | TRBJ2-2 | TRBV7-9 | CASRPGLAGLLGELFF
. | TRBJ1-2 | TRBV7-9 | CASSLARPRGIGGYTF
. | TRBJ2-6 | TRBV30 | CAFDISGANVLTF
. | TRBJ2-7 | TRBV12-2 | CASRCPGQKVYYEQYF
once | TRBJ1-6 | TRBV7-9 | CASSLPRVGSPLHF
. | TRBJ2-3 | TRBV18 | CASSPGLAGTGRTDTQYF
. | TRBJ2-7 | TRBV27 | CASSLGTGSYEQYF
. | TRBJ1-1 | TRBV30 | CAWTGTWSTEAFF
. | TRBJ2-3 | TRBV28 | CASSPADRGLTDTQYF
once | TRBJ2-3 | TRBV6-5 | CASRLSSGRTDTQYF
. | TRBJ2-5 | TRBV6-1 | CASSEAKRGGSQETQYF
. | TRBJ1-3 | TRBV9 | CASSPNSGNTIYF
. | TRBJ1-4 | TRBV7-9 | CASSLVRVPLEKLFF